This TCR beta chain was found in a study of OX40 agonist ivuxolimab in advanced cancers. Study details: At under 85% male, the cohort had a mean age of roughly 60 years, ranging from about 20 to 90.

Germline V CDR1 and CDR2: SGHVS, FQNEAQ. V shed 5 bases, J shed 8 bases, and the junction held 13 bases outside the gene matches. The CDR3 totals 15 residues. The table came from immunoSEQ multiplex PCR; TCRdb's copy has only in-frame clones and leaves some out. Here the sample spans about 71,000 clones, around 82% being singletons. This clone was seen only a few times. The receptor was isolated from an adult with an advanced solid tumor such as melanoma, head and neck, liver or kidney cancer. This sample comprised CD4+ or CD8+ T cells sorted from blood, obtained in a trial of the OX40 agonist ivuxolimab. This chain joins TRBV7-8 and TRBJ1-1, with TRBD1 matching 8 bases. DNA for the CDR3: TGTGCCAGCAGCCCATATGACAGGACAGGGCGAGAAGCTTTCTTT. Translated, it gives CASSPYDRTGREAFF.